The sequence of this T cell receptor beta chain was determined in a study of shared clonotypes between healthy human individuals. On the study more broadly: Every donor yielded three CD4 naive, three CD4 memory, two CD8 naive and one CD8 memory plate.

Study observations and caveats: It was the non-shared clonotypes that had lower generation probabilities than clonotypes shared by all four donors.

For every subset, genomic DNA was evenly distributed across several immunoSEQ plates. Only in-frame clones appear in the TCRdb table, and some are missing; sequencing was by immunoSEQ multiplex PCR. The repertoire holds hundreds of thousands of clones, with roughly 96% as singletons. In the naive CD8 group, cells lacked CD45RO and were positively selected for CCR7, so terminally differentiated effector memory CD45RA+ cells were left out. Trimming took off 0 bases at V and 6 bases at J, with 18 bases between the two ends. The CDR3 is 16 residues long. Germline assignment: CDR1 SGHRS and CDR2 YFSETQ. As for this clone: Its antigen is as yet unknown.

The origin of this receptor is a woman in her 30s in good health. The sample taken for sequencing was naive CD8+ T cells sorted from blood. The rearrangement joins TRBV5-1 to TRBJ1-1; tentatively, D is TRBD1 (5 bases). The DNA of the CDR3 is TGCGCCAGCAGCTTGGCCACCCTCAGAGGGACTTCTGAAGCTTTCTTT. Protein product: CASSLATLRGTSEAFF.